This T cell receptor beta chain comes out of a study of metastatic and nonmetastatic thyroid tumors (TCRdb year 2020). Context from the whole study: For patients with malignant and with benign thyroid disease, the researchers compared repertoires between peripheral blood samples and tumor or nodule tissue samples. Beyond this particular receptor, the publication reports: TCR beta diversity was reported as significantly higher in malignant tumors than in benign nodules, in both blood and tumor samples.

The library was obtained by PCR. The reads were generated on an Illumina HiSeq 4000. High-throughput sequencing was used to profile the CDR3 region of the TCR beta-chain in every patient. On the authors' methods: CDR3 differences across clinicopathological groups were used to build a classifier for discriminating distant-metastatic papillary thyroid cancer patients. Repertoire diversity was assessed with the Shannon index, and tumor-blood repertoire similarity with the Morisita-Horn index. TCRdb cleaned the public reads at Q25 with fastp, built clones with MiXCR and kept in-frame beta chains. The authors' filters were not applied to this entry. Across this sample there are 30,000 to 40,000 clones, with less than 40% seen only once. Roughly 20% of the sample goes to the ten largest clones. No patient had received any treatment before thyroid surgery. Using T-cell receptor beta sequencing, the researchers looked back retrospectively at clinical samples from patients, gathered between about 2012 and 2018.

Concerning this clone itself: The antigen it recognizes is unknown. A much larger clone differs by one base, so this may be a read error.

The TCR comes from a female donor with papillary thyroid cancer or a benign thyroid nodule (not recorded which). Some clones in this sample may be carry-over from other donors' samples. Sequencing was done on a sample of tumor tissue.

The nucleotides are TGCAGTGCTAGACCTAGACAGATCCACCCTAGGGACACTGAAGCTTTCTTT. This sequence encodes CSARPRQIHPRDTEAFF. Here the chain combines TRBV20-1 and TRBJ1-1; 5 matching bases give a weak D call of TRBD1. V and J lose 2 bases and 3 bases, and a span of 22 bases separates them. Spanning cysteine to phenylalanine, the CDR3 consists of 17 amino acids. Solely the CDR3 DNA is kept, with 51 bases framed from the first base. Based on the germline V gene (reference sequence), the CDR1 and CDR2 sequences are DFQATT and SNEGSKA.